What follows describes a single TCR beta chain. Its specificity is not known. The germline V gene encodes CDR1 GTSNPN and CDR2 SVGIG (reference sequence). The CDR3 is 15 residues long. V was pared by 0 bases and J by 4 bases, with 15 bases between. A multiplex PCR was run with 60 Vbeta primers and 13 Jbeta primers. Libraries were prepared by immunoSEQ multiplex PCR; TCRdb keeps only in-frame clonotypes and omits some of them. This sample has some 180,000 clones; around 87% occur once, and the top ten carry around 0.99%. Each donor was nominally healthy when sampled (though unrecorded immune exposures were likely). These data originate in a study of cytomegalovirus exposure and HLA in healthy donors. Study-level results: Being productive about 87% or about 30% of the time was typical of most TCR beta V segments in an earlier analysis. Despite most TCR sequences being rare, some public TCRs occurred in many donors. A reported reduction in N-insertions relative to the 666-donor mean was seen in an Asian-associated ancestry cluster in a later analysis.

Sequencing used PBMCs. This rearrangement joins TRBV30 to TRBJ1-2; D is possibly TRBD1 (5 bases). The receptor was isolated from a boy aged 2 to 9 in good health and CMV-seronegative. The CDR3 coding sequence is TGTGCCTGGAGTGTACGATCCAGGGCGGCCTATGGCTACACCTTC. It is translated as CAWSVRSRAAYGYTF. The variable domain in full, with the rest retrieved from reference TRBV30 and TRBJ1-2, is SQTIHQWPATLVQPVGSPLSLECTVEGTSNPNLYWYRQAAGRGLQLLFYSVGIGQISSEVPQNLSASRPQDRQFILSSKKLLLSDSGFYLCAWSVRSRAAYGYTFGSGTRLTVV.